This T cell receptor beta chain was captured by sequencing in a study of blood T cell repertoires in COVID-19. Study-level information: The United States, Italy and Spain provided the acute and convalescent COVID-19 samples. Sources were T cells, B-cell-depleted T cells, or PBMCs; the material itself was cDNA or gDNA.

Germline V gives CDR1 MNHEY, CDR2 SVGEGT. After removal of 6 bases from V and 3 bases from J, the junction contained 19 bases not matched to a gene. The CDR3 runs to 20 residues. The authors' processing: The authors estimated nucleated cell counts from reference gene primer amplification. Assay used: immunoSEQ multiplex PCR; TCRdb lists only in-frame clones, some missing. V and J calls and clone size come straight from that table; D and trimming were deduced from the DNA. The top ten hold about 1.7% of the sample, which has about 190,000 clones, 88% seen once. This clonotype was sampled from a man aged 18 to 30 with active or convalescent COVID-19. The V call is TRBV6-2 or TRBV6-3, the J call TRBJ2-2, with 10 bases identical to TRBD2. The source material was peripheral blood. CDR3 bases: TGTGCCAGCAGCTTTTCCCTCAGGAGCGGGAGGGTCGGGGACACCGGGGAGCTGTTTTTT. Amino acid sequence: CASSFSLRSGRVGDTGELFF.